Each of the 10 T cell receptor beta chains below was sequenced from the same sample in a study of cytotoxic CD8 clonotypes in ibrutinib-treated CLL. Measured with immunoSEQ multiplex PCR; TCRdb has only the in-frame clones, and not every one. This table has fewer than 50,000 clones, roughly 53% appearing once. Sequencing was performed on PBMCs, taken after 12 months of ibrutinib treatment. Receptors originate from a human donor with chronic lymphocytic leukemia.

CDR3 amino acids: CASSLGAGTAAEAFF. In nucleotides, the CDR3 is TGTGCCAGCAGCTTAGGAGCCGGGACGGCGGCTGAAGCTTTCTTT. The chain links TRBV7-6 to TRBJ1-1, with D perhaps TRBD1 (5 bases). Trimming pared 1 base from V and 6 bases from J, leaving 15 bases between. Germline assignment: CDR1 SGHVS and CDR2 FNYEAQ. The CDR3 extends over 15 amino acids.

This clone was recorded a few times. Here the CDR3 DNA reads TGTGCCAGCAGTTCCTCGACAGGGATGGTGGAAAAACTGTTTTTT. Translating gives CASSSSTGMVEKLFF. The V and J genes are TRBV28 and TRBJ1-4, with 7 bases matching TRBD1. The germline V gene encodes CDR1 MDHEN and CDR2 SYDVKM. The V gene end was trimmed by 4 bases and the J gene end by 8 bases; junction bases not matched to a gene: 10. The CDR3 loop spans 15 amino acids.

This clone was detected only a few times. The V call is TRBV20-1, the J call TRBJ1-1; no definite D call. V lost 6 bases and J lost 7, with 9 bases in between. CDR1 and CDR2 (germline): DFQATT, SNEGSKA (reference sequence). This CDR3 has 10 residues. In nucleotides, the CDR3 is TGCAGTGCAACAAGGAATGAAGCTTTCTTT. Residues: CSATRNEAFF.

This clone came up a few times. The CDR3 here is CASTFGQVGNTIYF. As DNA, the CDR3 is TGTGCCAGCACTTTCGGACAGGTTGGAAACACCATATATTTT. V and J are TRBV6-6 and TRBJ1-3, with 7 bases that match TRBD1. Germline V CDR1 and CDR2: MNHNY, SVGAGI (reference sequence). This CDR3 is 14 amino acids long. Trimming removed 7 bases from V and 3 bases from J; junction bases left unmatched: 6.

This sequence joins TRBV15 and TRBJ2-7, with 12 bases aligning to TRBD1. The CDR3 has 15 amino acids. Germline V gives CDR1 LNHNV, CDR2 YYDKDF (reference sequence). The trim removed 5 bases at V and 3 bases at J, leaving 5 bases unmatched. CDR3 coding DNA: TGTGCCACCAGCGGGAGGGACAGGGGGCACTACGAGCAGTACTTC. This codes for CATSGRDRGHYEQYF.

The chain has TRBV7-6 and TRBJ2-1; tentatively, D is TRBD2 (5 bases). Per germline, CDR1 SGHVS and CDR2 FNYEAQ. The CDR3 contains 13 residues. Trimming stripped 5 bases from V and 9 bases from J, with 14 bases between. CDR3: CASSAAVRGEQFF. CDR3 nucleotides: TGTGCCAGCAGCGCAGCGGTACGGGGTGAGCAGTTCTTC.

The J gene is TRBJ2-2, the V gene TRBV14, with D unresolved. The germline V gene has CDR1 SGHDN and CDR2 FVKESK. V dropped 0 bases and J dropped 6 bases, with 14 bases sitting between them. The CDR3 runs to 16 residues. CDR3 in DNA: TGTGCCAGCAGCCAAGATGAGTTTCTATGGTCCGGGGAGCTGTTTTTT. It is translated as CASSQDEFLWSGELFF.

This chain joins TRBV18 and TRBJ1-4; D gene unclear. This CDR3 is 14 amino acids long. V was trimmed by 6 bases and J by 0 bases, leaving 8 bases between them. In germline, CDR1 is KGHSH, CDR2 LQKENI. CDR3 sequence (DNA): TGTGCCAGCTCCGGACGGACAACTAATGAAAAACTGTTTTTT. Protein: CASSGRTTNEKLFF.

The chain uses TRBV5-4 and TRBJ1-1; maybe TRBD1 (5 bases). V shed 4 bases and J shed 5 bases, with 24 bases lying between them. There are 17 residues in the CDR3. CDR1 is SGHNT and CDR2 is YYREEE in the germline V gene (reference sequence). CDR3: CASSAEHSRVMGTEAFF. CDR3 DNA: TGTGCCAGCAGCGCCGAACATAGCAGGGTGATGGGGACTGAAGCTTTCTTT.

The chain joins TRBV27 to TRBJ2-7; D unclear. The CDR3 loop spans 13 amino acids. V lost 1 base and J 6 bases, leaving 10 bases between the germline ends. The germline gives CDR1 MNHEY, CDR2 SMNVEV (reference sequence). The CDR3, as DNA: TGTGCCAGCAGTTTATGCGGCGCTTGCGAGCAGTACTTC. It yields the protein CASSLCGACEQYF.